These 2 T cell receptor beta chains came from one sample sequenced in a study of CD8 T cells in ankylosing spondylitis (dated by TCRdb to 2017 to 2019). Overall results and qualifications from the work: A TCR beta motif of several highly homologous amino acid variants appeared characteristic of blood from ankylosing spondylitis patients.

Their specific antigens are unknown. Library preparation was by 5' RACE. TCRdb records Illumina HiSeq 2500 as the sequencer. The public sequencing data were trimmed at Q25 with fastp and processed into clonotypes with MiXCR by TCRdb, which kept only in-frame beta chains. Rows are combined by CDR3 protein, so each entry shows the most common genes and DNA. For this sample the table gives about 540,000 distinct CDR3 sequences, of which roughly 13% were detected only once. In total, the top ten clones hold 6.8% of the sample. The sample taken for sequencing was blood, either unsorted or a sorted T cell fraction (not recorded which). The receptors shown here come from a male donor with ankylosing spondylitis.

This clonotype was counted between two and nine times. The gene calls are TRBV6-2 or TRBV6-3 and TRBJ2-7, with unresolved D. This CDR3 is built from 16 residues. Germline assignment: CDR1 MNHEY and CDR2 SVGEGT. Trimming shortened V by 2 bases and J by 4 bases, and 18 bases separated the two germline ends. CDR3 amino acids: CASSYGPPPSSYEQYF. CDR3 bases: TGTGCCAGCAGTTACGGGCCCCCTCCTTCATCATACGAGCAGTACTTC.

The chain has TRBV20-1 and TRBJ2-1; the match to TRBD2 covers 7 bases. This CDR3 spans 15 amino acids. The germline gives CDR1 DFQATT, CDR2 SNEGSKA (reference sequence). V shed 2 bases and J 6 bases; nucleotides not matched to a gene: 10. In nucleotides, the CDR3 is TGCAGTGCTAGATCGGCAGCGGGAAGTACCAATGAGCAGTTCTTC. This sequence encodes CSARSAAGSTNEQFF.